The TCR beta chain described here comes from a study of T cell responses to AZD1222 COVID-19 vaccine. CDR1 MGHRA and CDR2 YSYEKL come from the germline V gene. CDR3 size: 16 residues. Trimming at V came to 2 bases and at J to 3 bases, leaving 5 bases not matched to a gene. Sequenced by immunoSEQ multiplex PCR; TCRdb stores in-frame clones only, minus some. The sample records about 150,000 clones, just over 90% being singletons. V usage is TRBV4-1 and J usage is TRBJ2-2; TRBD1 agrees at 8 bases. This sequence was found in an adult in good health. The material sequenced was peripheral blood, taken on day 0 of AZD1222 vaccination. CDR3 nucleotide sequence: TGCGCCAGCAGCCAAAGGACAGGGTCGCACACCGGGGAGCTGTTTTTT. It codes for CASSQRTGSHTGELFF.